This T cell receptor beta chain was obtained from a study of shared clonotypes between healthy human individuals. Looking at the study overall: Ranging from 18 to 49 in age, donors were two women and three men. Overall study results and limits: Blood alone was sampled, and tissue repertoires likely differ.

Points on this clone: No antigen is known for it.

Genomic DNA (from each subset) was split evenly across several immunoSEQ plates. The protocol was immunoSEQ multiplex PCR, while the TCRdb copy is restricted to in-frame clones and leaves out a portion. Among millions of clones, approximately 95% were seen once, and the ten largest hold 0.35% to 0.5%. The source of this sequence is a man between 18 and 35 years old in good health. Some clones in this sample may be carry-over from other donors' samples. Source material: naive CD4+ T cells from PBMCs. Subset described: CD45RA+ positively selected.

The CDR3 DNA follows: TGTGCCAGCACCCAATACCCCACGGAGCAAACGCAACTGTTTTTT. This translates into CASTQYPTEQTQLFF. This rearrangement joins TRBV9 to TRBJ1-4; D not resolved. This CDR3 has 15 residues. Germline V CDR1 and CDR2: SGDLS, YYNGEE. Trimming left V 6 bases short and J 12 bases short, with 24 bases between. The full variable domain, with the rest looked up from reference TRBV9 and TRBJ1-4, is DSGVTQTPKHLITATGQRVTLRCSPRSGDLSVYWYQQSLDQGLQFLIQYYNGEERAKGNILERFSAQQFPDLHSELNLSSLELGDSALYFCASTQYPTEQTQLFFGSGTQLSVL.